Detailed here is one T cell receptor beta chain. The table lists this clonotype with a few counts. Its antigen is currently not known. It has no much larger one-base neighbor in the sample; base qualities were not kept. The CDR3 spans 17 residues, from the cysteine through the phenylalanine. Kept here is only the CDR3 DNA, which spans 51 bases and is read in frame from base 1. CDR1 and CDR2 are drawn from the germline V gene: MNHEY, SVGAGI. Compared with germline, V lacks 2 bases and J lacks 0 bases; bases without a gene match: 4. This sample was taken from a study of blood T cells in healthy people across ages (dated by TCRdb to the mid-2010s). For the study in its entirety: In model experiments, roughly one uniquely barcoded TCR beta cDNA molecule per two T cells was captured by template switching. The study measured age-related changes in TCR beta repertoire diversity using deep sequencing normalized with unique cDNA molecular identifiers. Donors were grouped into four age groups: young (average about 15 years), middle-aged (39), aged (around 62) and long-lived (less than 85). For two donors (one aged 18 to 30 and one aged 80 or older), the study analyzed two additional independent replicas of 1 million unique cDNA reads from the same blood draw.

The library was obtained by 5' RACE. TCRdb records Illumina HiSeq 2500 as the sequencer. A second 7 to 11 cycle PCR used a sample-barcoded 5' primer and a J-beta primer mix. A template-switch 5' adaptor carrying 12 random nucleotides introduced a unique molecular identifier onto each TCR beta cDNA molecule. At least 3 million CDR3-containing paired-end reads were obtained from each sample. All of the RNA was converted into first-strand cDNA using the Mint cDNA synthesis kit, with a TRBC-specific oligonucleotide serving as the primer. Following uracil-DNA glycosylase treatment, a first 18-cycle PCR with universal primers M1SS and BC2_uni_R was performed on all cDNA. Per the original workflow: For normalization, 1 million high-quality reads were randomly selected from each sample, with every read carrying a distinct molecular identifier. Instead of being binned into consensus sequences, reads with shared molecular identifiers were discarded. MiTCR, with a Q25 quality threshold and the strictest error-elimination algorithm, was used for CDR3 identification, clonotype clustering and error correction. Lower-bound total TCR beta diversity was estimated with a nonparametric unseen species model using Euler transformation. The public reads were reprocessed in TCRdb via fastp at Q25 and MiXCR, keeping in-frame beta chains. Each entry is one CDR3 protein sequence, shown with its most common DNA and genes. In this record, the V and J calls reflect TCRdb's handling and not the investigators' own analysis. In this sample the table shows some 850,000 distinct CDR3 sequences, around 25% of which occur a single time. The ten most abundant clones make up 3% of the sample.

The roughly 39 donors, aged roughly 6 to 100 years, were systemically healthy Caucasian individuals from Russia. Ten milliliters of peripheral blood were drawn from each donor into EDTA-treated Vacutainer tubes. PBMCs were isolated by Ficoll-Paque density-gradient centrifugation, with at least 7 million obtained per sample. Trizol reagent was used to extract total RNA from the PBMCs, yielding at least 5 micrograms per sample. Naive CD45RAhigh/CD27high T cell percentages were measured by flow cytometry on a PBMC aliquot from every donor. What the study reported, not specific to this receptor: Donor CMV infection status was unknown, potentially confounding age-related changes in expanded clonotypes. Observed TCR beta diversity per million T cells fell roughly linearly with age, and a significant reduction was already apparent by age roughly 40. Since profiling was done on bulk unsorted PBMCs, naive and antigen-experienced compartments could not be conclusively compared. Compared with the aged group, more naive CD4+ T cells, fewer expanded clones and increased TCR diversity were shown by the long-lived group, suggesting age selection. Estimates of total diversity based on one million sequenced T cells were considered lower bounds and underestimates. There was a strong correlation between observed TCR beta diversity and the percentage of naive T cells measured by flow cytometry.

The sample also formed part of further work on T cells of mothers and their children. Taken from the second paper: Nine systemically healthy Caucasian individuals served as donors, namely three mothers together with their six children. cDNA synthesis used all of the extracted RNA, with roughly 1.6 ug of RNA in each 15 ul reaction. Sample barcodes and 2-4 random nucleotides were added via the M1S primer in the second PCR. Over 9 million TCR beta CDR3 reads came from each mother, compared with millions of reads from each child. Thymic selection similarly shapes TCR recombination output in related and unrelated pairs, with minor effect from inherited differences. Normalized repertoire overlap was always slightly but never significantly higher in related than unrelated mother-child pairs. Persistent microchimeric T cell clones were not detected, at a sensitivity of about 99 clones per million clonotypes. To look for features that set related mother-child pairs apart from unrelated individuals, the researchers ran deep NGS to compare the TCR beta repertoires of mothers and children. On average, the children were approximately 11 +/- 4 years old, while the mothers were about 40 +/- 4 years old. After adapter ligation with NEBNext reagents, the libraries were sequenced on Illumina HiSeq 2000 with 100+100 nt paired-end reads. To prevent cross-contamination, the mother and child libraries were prepared a month apart and were sequenced in separate runs. Between about 500,000 and 2,300,000 distinct TCR beta clonotypes were identified per donor. Naive TCR beta clonotypes were estimated from low-frequency clonotypes matched to each donor's FACS-determined naive share, without sorting.

The TCR originated in a boy younger than 18 in good health. Input material: blood. The chain links TRBV6-5 with TRBJ2-1, with 10 central nucleotides matching TRBD2. The CDR3 region: CASSYGSGGSSYNEQFF. The bases are TGTGCCAGCAGTTACGGTAGCGGGGGGTCCTCCTACAATGAGCAGTTCTTC.